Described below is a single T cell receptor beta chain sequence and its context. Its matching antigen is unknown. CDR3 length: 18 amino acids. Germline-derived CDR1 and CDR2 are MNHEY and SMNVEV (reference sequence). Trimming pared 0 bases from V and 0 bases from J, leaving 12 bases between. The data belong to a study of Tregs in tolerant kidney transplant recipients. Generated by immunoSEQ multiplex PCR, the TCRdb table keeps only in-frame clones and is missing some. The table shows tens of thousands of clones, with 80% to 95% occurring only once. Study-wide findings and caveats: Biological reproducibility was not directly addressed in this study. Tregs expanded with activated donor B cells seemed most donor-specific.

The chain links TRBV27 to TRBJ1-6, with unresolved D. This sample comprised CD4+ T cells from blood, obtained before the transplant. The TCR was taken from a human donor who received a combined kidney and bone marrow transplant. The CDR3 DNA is TGTGCCAGCAGTTTATCGGCGGGTCGTAGCTCCTATAATTCACCCCTCCACTTT. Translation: CASSLSAGRSSYNSPLHF.